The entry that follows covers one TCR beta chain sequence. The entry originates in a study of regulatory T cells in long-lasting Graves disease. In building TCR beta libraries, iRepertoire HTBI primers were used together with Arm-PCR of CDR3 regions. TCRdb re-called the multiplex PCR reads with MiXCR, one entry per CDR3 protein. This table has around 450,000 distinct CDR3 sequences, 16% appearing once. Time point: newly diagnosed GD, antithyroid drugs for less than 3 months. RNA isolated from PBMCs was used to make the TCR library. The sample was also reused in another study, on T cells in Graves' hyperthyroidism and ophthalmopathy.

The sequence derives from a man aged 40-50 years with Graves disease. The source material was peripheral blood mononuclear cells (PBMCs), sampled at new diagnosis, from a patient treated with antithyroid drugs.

CDR3 amino acids: CASSPQAGEQFF. The DNA for the CDR3 is TGTGCCAGCAGCCCACAGGCAGGCGAGCAGTTCTTC. The J gene is TRBJ2-1, the V gene TRBV27, with a possible D match to TRBD1 (5 bases). V gave up 6 bases and J gave up 10 bases, with 13 bases separating them. This CDR3 has 12 amino acids. Germline V CDR1 and CDR2: MNHEY, SMNVEV (reference sequence).